This entry lists 10 T cell receptor beta chains sequenced from one sample in a study of early T cells in non-severe SARS-CoV-2 infection. TCRdb re-called the 5' RACE reads with MiXCR, one entry per CDR3 protein. The sample has 37,000 or so distinct CDR3 sequences, 5.8% seen once; the top ten hold under 30%. Material: whole blood. These receptors were obtained from an adult who was a healthcare worker with PCR-confirmed SARS-CoV-2 infection or an uninfected control (not recorded which).

The table lists this clonotype with a few counts. V usage is TRBV18 and J usage is TRBJ2-7, with 9 bases aligning to TRBD1. This CDR3 has 16 amino acids. Germline assignment: CDR1 KGHSH and CDR2 LQKENI. Trimming cost V 3 bases and J 2 bases; bases outside gene matches: 8. In nucleotides, the CDR3 is TGTGCCAGCTCACCGGGTGTGGACAGGGGTACCTACGAGCAGTACTTC. This sequence encodes CASSPGVDRGTYEQYF.

The CDR3, as DNA: TGTGCCAGCTCACCACCGGAAGGGCGGAATGAGCAGTTCTTC. Protein: CASSPPEGRNEQFF. V gene TRBV18 combines with J gene TRBJ2-1; no definite D call. Trimming took 0 bases from V and 7 from J, leaving 10 bases between them. The CDR3 is 14 amino acids. CDR1 and CDR2 from the germline V gene are KGHSH and LQKENI.

This clonotype was observed many times. This chain connects TRBV5-1 to TRBJ2-7; 11 bases align to TRBD1. CDR3 size: 16 residues. V lost 0 bases, J lost 9 bases, and 11 bases stayed unmatched. Germline V CDR1 and CDR2: SGHRS, YFSETQ. This chain's CDR3 is CASSLGGRTGGSVQYF. Written as DNA, the CDR3 is TGCGCCAGCAGCTTGGGAGGTCGGACAGGGGGCAGCGTGCAGTACTTC.

This rearrangement joins TRBV30 to TRBJ2-2; a possible D gene is TRBD1 (7 bases). V was shortened by 4 bases and J by 4 bases, with 19 bases between the two germline ends. Germline V lookup: CDR1 GTSNPN, CDR2 SVGIG (reference sequence). The CDR3 loop spans 16 amino acids. CDR3 protein: CAWTRGRSLSTGELFF. The DNA for the CDR3 is TGTGCCTGGACCAGGGGGAGGAGTCTGAGCACCGGGGAGCTGTTTTTT.

This clonotype has ten or more counts. The rearrangement joins TRBV2 to TRBJ1-6, with D unresolved. Trimming removed 3 bases from V and 7 bases from J, with 7 bases in between. Germline V lookup: CDR1 SNHLY, CDR2 FYNNEI. The CDR3 sequence is 13 residues long. Written as DNA, the CDR3 is TGTGCCAGCAGTGAGCTCAGAAATTCACCCCTCCACTTT. It specifies CASSELRNSPLHF.

The table lists this clonotype with many counts. V is TRBV7-8 and J is TRBJ1-3, with 10 positions matching TRBD1. The V gene's germline CDR1 is SGHVS and CDR2 FQNEAQ. The CDR3 extends over 17 amino acids. V shed 4 bases and J 6 bases; nucleotides not matched to a gene: 12. CDR3 loop: CASSSKLGTGVVNTIYF. CDR3 nucleotides: TGTGCCAGCAGCTCTAAACTTGGGACAGGGGTGGTAAACACCATATATTTT.

This clonotype was detected many times. This rearrangement joins TRBV29-1 to TRBJ2-3; D perhaps matches TRBD1 (5 bases). CDR3 length: 14 residues. Germline assignment: CDR1 SQVTM and CDR2 ANQGSEA. V gave up 2 bases and J gave up 0 bases, with 9 bases separating them. This CDR3 is CSVESDTSTDTQYF. The CDR3 DNA follows: TGCAGCGTTGAATCGGACACGAGCACAGATACGCAGTATTTT.

In this sample, this clonotype is medium-sized. The chain carries TRBV20-1 and TRBJ2-1; tentatively, D is TRBD1 or TRBD2 (5 bases each). In germline, CDR1 is DFQATT, CDR2 SNEGSKA (reference sequence). The CDR3 totals 13 residues. Trimming took 5 bases from V and 5 from J, leaving 13 bases between them. The DNA for the CDR3 is TGCAGTGCTCCTAGCTTCAGGGACAATGAGCAGTTCTTC. This codes for CSAPSFRDNEQFF.

The rearrangement joins TRBV19 to TRBJ2-1, with 9 bases that match TRBD1. With V trimmed by 3 bases and J by 4 bases, 7 bases remained unmatched. CDR1 and CDR2 (germline): LNHDA, SQIVND (reference sequence). The CDR3 has 16 residues. The CDR3 loop reads CASSMGTGGAYNEQFF. In nucleotides, the CDR3 is TGTGCCAGTAGTATGGGTACAGGGGGCGCTTACAATGAGCAGTTCTTC.

V is TRBV10-3 and J is TRBJ2-1; D is perhaps TRBD1 (6 bases). V was cut by 2 bases and J by 9 bases, with 11 bases left in between. Germline loops: CDR1 ENHRY, CDR2 SYGVKD. This CDR3 spans 13 amino acids. The CDR3 DNA is TGTGCCATCAGTGAGAACCCAGGGGCTGAGCAGTTCTTC. Translated: CAISENPGAEQFF.